This T cell receptor (beta chain) comes out of a study of blood T cell repertoires in COVID-19. Participants spanned ages about 18 to 90 years and resided in 24 US areas. Method: immunoSEQ multiplex PCR; TCRdb's copy keeps in-frame clones and lacks some. Of hundreds of thousands of clones listed, about 88% are singletons. Germline lookup yields CDR1 SQVTM and CDR2 ANQGSEA. The V and J ends lost 7 bases and 4 bases, in that order; junction bases with no gene match: 12. This CDR3 region has 14 residues. The origin of this receptor is a woman between 45 and 65 years old who had recovered from COVID-19. Sample: PBMCs or T cells enriched from blood (not recorded which). The chain joins TRBV29-1 to TRBJ1-1; 7 bases are shared with TRBD1. CDR3 in DNA: TGCAGCGCTGGCAGGGGGGGGGAGTCCACTGAAGCTTTCTTT. This gives the protein CSAGRGGESTEAFF.